The clone carrying this T cell receptor beta chain was recorded only once. What it binds is unknown. The entry originates in a study of PD-1 blockade in classical Hodgkin lymphoma. Looked up from germline, CDR1 is MGHRA and CDR2 is YSYEKL. The CDR3 has 15 residues. Trimming removed 3 bases from V and 6 bases from J; junction bases left unmatched: 10. Each patient's relapse followed autologous stem cell transplantation, and brentuximab vedotin exposure varied. The protocol was immunoSEQ multiplex PCR, while the TCRdb copy is restricted to in-frame clones and leaves out a portion. The repertoire holds over 15,000 clones, over 70% seen once, with 30% to 40% in the top ten. Study outcomes and limitations: With CD4+ cells, TCR diversity rose significantly by C4D1, but not with CD8+ cells. Newly diagnosed patients had baseline TCR diversity that was reportedly lower than that of healthy donors.

The sample was peripheral blood mononuclear cells (PBMCs), taken before the second cycle of nivolumab. The clonotype was recovered from a human donor with classical Hodgkin lymphoma. The V call is TRBV4-1, the J call TRBJ2-7; 8 bases map to TRBD1. In DNA form, the CDR3 reads TGCGCCAGCAGCCAGACGGACAGGGACTCCCTCGAGCAGTACTTC. It is translated as CASSQTDRDSLEQYF.